The 6 T cell receptor beta chains reported below all come from one sample, sequenced in a study of blood T cell repertoires in COVID-19. Some clones are missing from TCRdb's copy, which holds only in-frame ones; the method was immunoSEQ multiplex PCR. The profile covers some 320,000 clones, with roughly 89% appearing a single time and 11% taken by the ten largest. Sequencing was carried out using peripheral blood. The receptors here all came from a woman aged 25 to 39 with COVID-19, enrolled during active disease.

The rearrangement links TRBV5-1 to TRBJ1-4; 7 positions agree with TRBD1. The CDR3 is 14 residues long. Germline CDR1 SGHRS, CDR2 YFSETQ. V was pared by 0 bases and J by 8 bases, with 4 bases of the junction left unmatched. CDR3 coding DNA: TGCGCCAGCAGCTTGGGCTCAGGGGGGGAAAAACTGTTTTTT. Its translation: CASSLGSGGEKLFF. The full variable domain, in which reference TRBV5-1 and TRBJ1-4 provide the parts outside the CDR3, is KAGVTQTPRYLIKTRGQQVTLSCSPISGHRSVSWYQQTPGQGLQFLFEYFSETQRNKGNFPGRFSGRQFSNSRSEMNVSTLELGDSALYLCASSLGSGGEKLFFGSGTQLSVL.

This clone was detected a few times. This chain connects TRBV6-5 to TRBJ1-1; a weak D match, TRBD1 (5 bases). Germline V gives CDR1 MNHEY, CDR2 SVGAGI. Trimming cost V 8 bases and J 4 bases, with 14 bases left between them. The CDR3 has 13 amino acids. Here the CDR3 reads CASETQAGTEAFF. For the CDR3, the DNA is TGTGCCAGCGAAACACAGGCCGGCACTGAAGCTTTCTTT.

The chain recombines TRBV11-2 with TRBJ1-2; 7 nucleotides align to TRBD1. CDR1 SGHAT and CDR2 FQNNGV come from the germline V gene. V gave up 5 bases and J gave up 7 bases; unmatched junction bases: 4. The CDR3 extends over 12 amino acids. Here the CDR3 DNA reads TGTGCCAGCAGCCCCGACAGGGTTGGCTACACCTTC. Its protein product is CASSPDRVGYTF.

The gene calls are TRBV6-1 and TRBJ1-5, with D possibly matching TRBD1 (6 bases). Germline lookup yields CDR1 MNHNS and CDR2 SASEGT. The germline V and J ends were trimmed by 3 bases and 5 bases, with 14 bases remaining between them. This CDR3 is 15 amino acids long. The DNA for the CDR3 is TGTGCCAGCAGTGAGGGGGCCCCTTACCATCAGCCCCAGCATTTT. This codes for CASSEGAPYHQPQHF.

The chain combines TRBV7-9 with TRBJ1-5; the D is unclear. V shed 5 bases and J shed 2 bases, with 4 bases lying between them. The CDR3 sequence is 12 residues long. CDR1 and CDR2 from the germline V gene are SEHNR and FQNEAQ (reference sequence). The CDR3 loop reads CASSTGNQPQHF. As DNA, the CDR3 is TGTGCCAGCAGCACAGGCAATCAGCCCCAGCATTTT. Full variable domain (remainder filled in from reference TRBV7-9 and TRBJ1-5): DTGVSQNPRHKITKRGQNVTFRCDPISEHNRLYWYRQTLGQGPEFLTYFQNEAQLEKSRLLSDRFSAERPKGSFSTLEIQRTEQGDSAMYLCASSTGNQPQHFGDGTRLSIL.

V and J are TRBV12-3 or TRBV12-4 and TRBJ2-7; 7 positions match TRBD1. The CDR3 is 13 residues long. The V and J ends lost 8 bases and 6 bases, in that order; junction bases with no gene match: 10. CDR3 nucleotides: TGTGCCAGCCGACGGACAGGTTTATCCGAGCAGTACTTC. Translation gives CASRRTGLSEQYF.